The 21 T cell receptor beta chains in this list originate from one sample, sequenced in a study of beta chain features in type 1 diabetes. The isolated RNA, all of it, was reverse transcribed, so expressed TCRB transcripts were what got sequenced. Generated by immunoSEQ multiplex PCR, the TCRdb table keeps only in-frame clones and is missing some. Of 12,000 to 15,000 clones listed, over 55% are singletons. Study-level points and caveats: A moderate, significant TCRB CDR3 shortening appeared in type 1 diabetes across four CD4+ subsets.

For these TCRs, the target antigens are not known. Specimen: stem cell memory CD4+ T cells from blood. The receptors stem from a woman aged 18-29 years with type 1 diabetes.

This clone was seen a single time. This sequence joins TRBV12-5 and TRBJ2-1; weak D call: TRBD2 (5 bases). The length of the CDR3 is 14 residues. V was clipped by 7 bases and J by 8 bases, with 18 bases between them. Germline V gene lookup returns CDR1 LGHNT and CDR2 FRNRAP. CDR3 DNA: TGTGCTAGTGCCGGCGGCCAAGCCGGGGATGAGCAGTTCTTC. This gives the protein CASAGGQAGDEQFF.

This clone has just a few counts. The CDR3 DNA reads as TGTGCCAGCAGCCGCGGGCCCTACTACGAGCAGTACTTC. As protein: CASSRGPYYEQYF. The chain recombines TRBV7-2 with TRBJ2-7, with D tentatively TRBD2 (5 bases). CDR1 and CDR2 from the germline V gene are SGHTA and FQGNSA. V shed 5 bases and J shed 3 bases, with 11 bases lying between them. This CDR3 has 13 amino acids.

The genes are TRBV1 and TRBJ2-1; the table calls TRBD2, which could not be checked here. TRBV1 corresponds to a pseudogene. The CDR3 length is 17 residues. The CDR3 DNA is TGCACCAGCAGCCAAGATCAACTAGCGGGGGGGTTGGATGAGCAGTTCTTC. Its protein product is CTSSQDQLAGGLDEQFF.

This chain connects TRBV2 to TRBJ1-2, with TRBD1 matching 8 bases. Germline trimming cut 11 bases from V and 5 bases from J; bases unmatched to any gene: 7. Per germline, CDR1 SNHLY and CDR2 FYNNEI. There are 12 residues in the CDR3. As DNA, the CDR3 is TGTGCCGGGACAGGAGAAGGGTATGGCTACACCTTC. It is translated as CAGTGEGYGYTF.

The chain couples TRBV7-2 to TRBJ1-5; no reliable D call. V was pared by 5 bases and J by 7 bases, with 15 bases between. This CDR3 is 14 amino acids long. CDR1 and CDR2 (germline): SGHTA, FQGNSA. The CDR3, as DNA: TGTGCCAGCAGCCCACAGTCGATCGGCCAGCCCCAGCATTTT. Its protein product is CASSPQSIGQPQHF.

V gene TRBV7-3 combines with J gene TRBJ2-1; the D gene is possibly TRBD2 (6 bases). With 3 bases removed from V and 5 bases from J, the gap between germline ends came to 14 bases. The CDR3 is made up of 15 amino acids. Germline CDR1 SGHTA, CDR2 FQGTGA. The DNA of the CDR3 is TGTGCCAGCAGCTTGACGGGACTGAAGAACAATGAGCAGTTCTTC. As protein: CASSLTGLKNNEQFF.

This clone has a handful of counts. The V gene is TRBV18, the J gene TRBJ1-2, with D possibly being TRBD1 (6 bases). V lost 3 bases, J lost 6 bases, and 11 bases lay in between. The CDR3 totals 13 residues. CDR1 KGHSH and CDR2 LQKENI come from the germline V gene. Here the CDR3 reads CASSPGTSNGYTF. Here the CDR3 DNA reads TGTGCCAGCTCACCCGGGACATCCAATGGCTACACCTTC.

The genes are TRBV27 and TRBJ2-7; TRBD1 aligns across 8 bases. Germline-derived CDR1 and CDR2 are MNHEY and SMNVEV (reference sequence). This CDR3 spans 13 amino acids. Losses at the gene ends were 6 bases for V and 5 bases for J; bases not matched to a gene: 6. The CDR3, as DNA: TGTGCCAGCAGACGGACAGGGCTGCACGAGCAGTACTTC. Translation: CASRRTGLHEQYF.

The chain carries TRBV6-5 and TRBJ2-7, with D possibly being TRBD2 (7 bases). V lost 2 bases, J lost 6 bases, and 17 bases lay in between. The CDR3 loop spans 15 amino acids. The V gene's germline CDR1 is MNHEY and CDR2 SVGAGI. CDR3 residues: CASSYVGGGAGEQYF. Here the CDR3 DNA reads TGTGCCAGCAGTTACGTAGGAGGGGGGGCAGGCGAGCAGTACTTC.

This clone was seen a handful of times. The J gene is TRBJ2-7, the V gene TRBV7-2, with 11 nucleotides matching TRBD2. Trimming cost V 5 bases and J 5 bases; bases outside gene matches: 17. The CDR3 consists of 18 residues. CDR1 is SGHTA, CDR2 FQGNSA, per germline. Here the CDR3 reads CASSNLLAGAFEGNEQYF. The CDR3 nucleotides are TGTGCCAGCAGCAACCTACTAGCGGGAGCCTTTGAGGGGAACGAGCAGTACTTC.

The J gene is TRBJ2-7, the V gene TRBV19; 7 bases agree with TRBD2. The CDR3 contains 18 residues. V gave up 4 bases and J gave up 3 bases; unmatched junction bases: 18. Germline values: CDR1 LNHDA, CDR2 SQIVND (reference sequence). The CDR3 sequence is CASSTSGWEGRGLYEQYF. In DNA, the CDR3 is TGTGCCAGTAGTACCTCCGGGTGGGAGGGAAGAGGGCTCTACGAGCAGTACTTC.

This clone occurred a few times. The chain recombines TRBV29-1 with TRBJ2-1; 10 nucleotides align to TRBD1. The CDR3 extends over 14 amino acids. Germline values: CDR1 SQVTM, CDR2 ANQGSEA. Losses at the gene ends were 6 bases for V and 2 bases for J; bases not matched to a gene: 4. For the CDR3, the DNA is TGCAGCGTGGGTGACAGGGGGCCCTACAATGAGCAGTTCTTC. This gives the protein CSVGDRGPYNEQFF.

This clone has more than one count but fewer than ten. The V gene is TRBV2, the J gene TRBJ1-4; 7 nucleotides line up with TRBD1. Trimming took 6 bases from V and 5 from J; bases not matched to a gene: 9. The germline CDR1 and CDR2 sequences are SNHLY and FYNNEI. This CDR3 comprises 15 residues. This chain's CDR3 is CASRDPGQRNEKLFF. DNA of the CDR3: TGTGCCAGCAGGGACCCGGGACAGCGGAATGAAAAACTGTTTTTT. The variable domain in full, completed from reference TRBV2 and TRBJ1-4, reads EPEVTQTPSHQVTQMGQEVILRCVPISNHLYFYWYRQILGQKVEFLVSFYNNEISEKSEIFDDQFSVERPDGSNFTLKIRSTKLEDSAMYFCASRDPGQRNEKLFFGSGTQLSVL.

This chain connects TRBV5-1 to TRBJ2-1, with 9 positions matching TRBD2. This CDR3 is built from 16 residues. CDR1 and CDR2 from the germline V gene are SGHRS and YFSETQ. V was clipped by 0 bases and J by 3 bases; unmatched bases: 4. The CDR3 loop reads CASSLARGRVYNEQFF. CDR3 nucleotide sequence: TGCGCCAGCAGCTTGGCACGCGGGAGGGTCTACAATGAGCAGTTCTTC. Full variable domain (remainder filled in from reference TRBV5-1 and TRBJ2-1): KAGVTQTPRYLIKTRGQQVTLSCSPISGHRSVSWYQQTPGQGLQFLFEYFSETQRNKGNFPGRFSGRQFSNSRSEMNVSTLELGDSALYLCASSLARGRVYNEQFFGPGTRLTVL.

The gene calls are TRBV5-1 and TRBJ2-3, with 10 nucleotides matching TRBD2. Germline CDR1 SGHRS, CDR2 YFSETQ. V shed 7 bases and J 9 bases; nucleotides not matched to a gene: 8. The CDR3 is made up of 13 amino acids. The CDR3: CASGNLAGVTQYF. CDR3 in DNA: TGCGCCAGCGGCAATCTAGCGGGAGTGACGCAGTATTTT.

The chain couples TRBV25-1 to TRBJ1-3; D is ambiguous. Germline CDR1 MGHDK, CDR2 SYGVNS. V gave up 1 base and J gave up 10 bases, with 5 bases separating them. The CDR3 is 11 residues long. The CDR3 sequence is CASSELFTIYF. The CDR3 region has the DNA TGTGCCAGCAGTGAATTATTTACCATATATTTT.

The V and J genes are TRBV4-2 and TRBJ2-1; 10 nucleotides match TRBD1. The V gene end was trimmed by 2 bases and the J gene end by 15 bases; junction bases not matched to a gene: 10. The CDR3 totals 14 residues. CDR1 and CDR2 from the germline V gene are LGHNA and YNFKEQ. CDR3 sequence: CASSQPGTGVGSFF. In DNA form, the CDR3 reads TGTGCCAGCAGCCAACCCGGGACAGGGGTGGGCTCGTTCTTC.

The gene calls are TRBV7-2 and TRBJ2-7, with TRBD2 identical over 10 bases. The CDR3 runs to 16 residues. J lost 3 bases, V lost 0 bases, and 5 bases had no gene match. Per germline, CDR1 SGHTA and CDR2 FQGNSA. The CDR3 DNA reads as TGTGCCAGCAGCTTAGCATCGACTAGCGGGTTCTACGAGCAGTACTTC. It codes for CASSLASTSGFYEQYF.

V gene TRBV4-3 combines with J gene TRBJ1-6, with TRBD1 as a possible D gene (5 bases). Germline loops: CDR1 LGHNA, CDR2 YSLEER. The CDR3 is 16 amino acids. V lost 0 bases, J lost 4 bases, and 10 bases lay in between. CDR3 region: CASSQDGRQYNSPLHF. The CDR3 nucleotides read TGCGCCAGCAGCCAAGATGGTCGACAGTATAATTCACCCCTCCACTTT.

In this sample, this clone turned up a few times. The chain employs TRBV18 and TRBJ2-2, with D unresolved. V was trimmed by 3 bases and J by 2 bases, leaving 4 bases between them. Per germline, CDR1 KGHSH and CDR2 LQKENI. The CDR3 is 13 residues long. CDR3 in amino acids: CASSPPNTGELFF. CDR3 nucleotide sequence: TGTGCCAGCTCACCCCCAAACACCGGGGAGCTGTTTTTT.

This chain connects TRBV11-1 to TRBJ2-7, with a possible D match to TRBD2 (6 bases). Germline values: CDR1 SGHAT, CDR2 FQDESV (reference sequence). Trimming cost V 0 bases and J 5 bases, with 20 bases left between them. The CDR3 loop spans 17 amino acids. CDR3 in amino acids: CASSLAVLRTGAHEQYF. The CDR3, as DNA: TGTGCCAGCAGCTTAGCGGTCCTCCGTACGGGAGCTCACGAGCAGTACTTC.